Here is one T cell receptor (beta chain) with its context. This clonotype was observed many times. What antigen it recognizes has not been identified. Base qualities are not provided; no much larger clone lies one nucleotide away. The data were obtained in a study of immune characterization of retroperitoneal liposarcoma (dated by TCRdb to about 2019). Library generation was performed with PCR. Instrument used: NextSeq 500. TCRdb applied fastp at Q25 and MiXCR to the public reads, then kept only in-frame beta chains. Rows are unified per CDR3 protein, each entry keeping the most common DNA and genes. For this sample the table gives 10,000 to 11,000 distinct CDR3 sequences, of which under 30% were detected only once. Approximately 20% of the sample is taken by the ten largest. The germline V gene provides CDR1 MNHNS and CDR2 SASEGT. V drops 5 bases and J drops 0 bases, leaving 13 bases in between. The CDR3, from cysteine to phenylalanine, totals 15 residues. Only the CDR3 part of the read is kept: 45 bases, read in frame from the first base.

The chain employs TRBV6-1 and TRBJ2-5, with TRBD1 as a weak D call on 5 bases. Specimen: blood. The clonotype was recovered from a male donor with retroperitoneal liposarcoma. The CDR3 here reads CASSQRRGYQETQYF. DNA sequence: TGTGCCAGCAGTCAGCGAAGGGGCTACCAAGAGACCCAGTACTTC.